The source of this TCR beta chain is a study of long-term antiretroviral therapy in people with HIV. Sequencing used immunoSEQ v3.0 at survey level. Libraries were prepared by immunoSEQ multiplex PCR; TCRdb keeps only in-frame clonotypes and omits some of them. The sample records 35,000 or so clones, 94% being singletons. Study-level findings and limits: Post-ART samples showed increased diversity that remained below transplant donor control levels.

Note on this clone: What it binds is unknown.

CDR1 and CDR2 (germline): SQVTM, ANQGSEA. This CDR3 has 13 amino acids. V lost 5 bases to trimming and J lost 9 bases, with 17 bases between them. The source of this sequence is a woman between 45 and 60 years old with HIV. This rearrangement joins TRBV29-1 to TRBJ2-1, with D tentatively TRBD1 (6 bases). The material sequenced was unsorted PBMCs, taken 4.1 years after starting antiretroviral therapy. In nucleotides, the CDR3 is TGCAGCGTTCTGGGGGCTCCGTCCCCTGAGCAGTTCTTC. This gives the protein CSVLGAPSPEQFF.